A single sample gave rise to the 32 T cell receptor beta chains below, sequenced in a study of cytomegalovirus exposure and HLA in healthy donors. PCR employed 60 Vbeta and 13 Jbeta primers. Measured with immunoSEQ multiplex PCR; TCRdb has only the in-frame clones, and not every one. The sample lists 95,000 to 130,000 clones; 81% were seen once. The sequenced material came from PBMCs. The source of these receptors is a woman aged 25 to 39 in good health and CMV-seronegative.

This clone is a singleton in its sample. The DNA for the CDR3 is TGTGCCAGCAGCTTAGAAAAGGAGACGGGAAACATTCAGTACTTC. Its protein product is CASSLEKETGNIQYF. This sequence joins TRBV11-2 and TRBJ2-4; D gene unclear. Germline values: CDR1 SGHAT, CDR2 FQNNGV. Between the trimmed V and J ends, which lost 0 bases and 6 bases, there was a span of 12 bases. The CDR3 is 15 residues long. The full variable domain, completed using reference TRBV11-2 and TRBJ2-4, is EAGVAQSPRYKIIEKRQSVAFWCNPISGHATLYWYQQILGQGPKLLIQFQNNGVVDDSQLPKDRFSAERLKGVDSTLKIQPAKLEDSAVYLCASSLEKETGNIQYFGAGTRLSVL.

The chain carries TRBV21-1 and TRBJ2-7; no check of the table's D call, TRBD2, against the DNA was made. TRBV21-1 is reported as a pseudogene. The CDR3 extends over 16 amino acids. For the CDR3, the DNA is TGTGCCAGCAGCATCCCGGGACGACGCTCGGGGGACGAGCAGTACTTC. This sequence encodes CASSIPGRRSGDEQYF.

The chain carries TRBV4-1 and TRBJ2-7; TRBD2 matches 10 bases. CDR1 is MGHRA, CDR2 YSYEKL, per germline. The ends lost 1 base at V and 3 bases at J; junction bases unmatched: 6. CDR3 length equals 16 residues. The CDR3 DNA sequence: TGCGCCAGCAGCCAAGGATGGACTAGCGGAGGCTACGAGCAGTACTTC. It encodes CASSQGWTSGGYEQYF.

The rearrangement uses TRBV15 and TRBJ1-2, with 8 bases matching TRBD1. Germline CDR1 reads LNHNV; CDR2 reads YYDKDF (reference sequence). Trimming cost V 6 bases and J 4 bases; bases outside gene matches: 7. The CDR3 totals 14 residues. CDR3 sequence (DNA): TGTGCCACCAGGCCCGGGGACAGGTCCTATGGCTACACCTTC. This gives the protein CATRPGDRSYGYTF. Based on the CDR3 plus reference TRBV15 and TRBJ1-2, the full variable domain is DAMVIQNPRYQVTQFGKPVTLSCSQTLNHNVMYWYQQKSSQAPKLLFHYYDKDFNNEADTPDNFQSRRPNTSFCFLDIRSPGLGDTAMYLCATRPGDRSYGYTFGSGTRLTVV.

V and J are TRBV5-6 and TRBJ2-7, with TRBD2 as a possible D gene (5 bases). This CDR3 spans 11 amino acids. Between the trimmed V and J ends, which lost 4 bases and 6 bases, there was a span of 8 bases. Germline V CDR1 and CDR2: SGHDT, YYEEEE. The DNA of the CDR3 is TGTGCCAGCAGCCGAGGGATCGAGCAGTACTTC. Translated: CASSRGIEQYF. Together with reference TRBV5-6 and TRBJ2-7, the CDR3 gives the full variable domain: DAGVTQSPTHLIKTRGQQVTLRCSPKSGHDTVSWYQQALGQGPQFIFQYYEEEERQRGNFPDRFSGHQFPNYSSELNVNALLLGDSALYLCASSRGIEQYFGPGTRLTVT.

J is TRBJ2-3 and V is TRBV7-2; the match to TRBD1 covers 8 bases. Germline V gives CDR1 SGHTA, CDR2 FQGNSA. The V and J ends lost 4 bases and 11 bases, in that order; junction bases with no gene match: 5. The CDR3 contains 12 residues. The CDR3 region is CASSWNGQGQYF. CDR3 coding DNA: TGTGCCAGCAGCTGGAACGGACAGGGGCAGTATTTT.

In this sample, this clone turned up a few times. This chain connects TRBV25-1 to TRBJ1-2; 7 bases are a match to TRBD1. Trimming took 4 bases from V and 4 from J; bases not matched to a gene: 3. The CDR3 contains 13 residues. Germline V gene data show CDR1 as MGHDK and CDR2 as SYGVNS. The CDR3 is CASSVQGIYGYTF. In DNA form, the CDR3 reads TGTGCCAGCAGTGTACAGGGGATCTATGGCTACACCTTC.

The chain joins TRBV7-9 to TRBJ1-1; D gene ambiguous. The CDR3 loop spans 17 amino acids. Germline loops: CDR1 SEHNR, CDR2 FQNEAQ (reference sequence). Trimming removed 2 bases at V and 1 base at J, with 17 bases between. The CDR3 DNA sequence: TGTGCCAGCAGCTTACCGAGCCGAGGGCGGCCGAACACTGAAGCTTTCTTT. It translates to CASSLPSRGRPNTEAFF.

The V gene is TRBV30, the J gene TRBJ2-4; 11 bases fit TRBD1. The J segment lost 1 base and the V segment lost 4 bases, leaving 3 bases of the junction unmatched. CDR3 length: 15 residues. The V gene's germline CDR1 is GTSNPN and CDR2 SVGIG (reference sequence). The CDR3 loop reads CAWKGQGEAKNIQYF. CDR3 DNA sequence: TGTGCCTGGAAGGGACAGGGGGAGGCCAAAAACATTCAGTACTTC. The full variable domain, rest sourced from reference TRBV30 and TRBJ2-4, is SQTIHQWPATLVQPVGSPLSLECTVEGTSNPNLYWYRQAAGRGLQLLFYSVGIGQISSEVPQNLSASRPQDRQFILSSKKLLLSDSGFYLCAWKGQGEAKNIQYFGAGTRLSVL.

The chain is built from TRBV9 and TRBJ2-5; 9 bases map to TRBD2. The germline gives CDR1 SGDLS, CDR2 YYNGEE. J gave up 4 bases and V 0 bases, and 7 bases lay outside the gene matches. CDR3 size: 16 residues. CDR3 protein: CASSVVFSGGLETQYF. The CDR3, as DNA: TGTGCCAGCAGCGTAGTTTTTAGCGGGGGCTTAGAGACCCAGTACTTC.

V usage is TRBV27 and J usage is TRBJ1-2; the D is unclear. The CDR3 loop spans 14 amino acids. Trimming cost V 9 bases and J 3 bases, with 17 bases left between them. Germline values: CDR1 MNHEY, CDR2 SMNVEV (reference sequence). The DNA of the CDR3 is TGTGCCAGGGGCCCCGTCGCATTCTACTATGGCTACACCTTC. Protein sequence: CARGPVAFYYGYTF.

The chain has TRBV5-4 and TRBJ2-7; tentatively, D is TRBD1 (6 bases). Trimming took 2 bases from V and 1 from J, leaving 16 bases between them. This CDR3 spans 16 amino acids. From germline, CDR1 is SGHNT and CDR2 YYREEE (reference sequence). Here the CDR3 reads CASSFLLGGVSYEQYF. The CDR3 DNA sequence: TGTGCCAGCAGCTTTCTTTTAGGGGGAGTATCCTACGAGCAGTACTTC.

The genes are TRBV6-1 and TRBJ1-1; 9 bases fit TRBD1. The CDR3 sequence is 14 residues long. Germline V gene sequence: CDR1 MNHNS, CDR2 SASEGT. The V and J ends lost 7 bases and 3 bases, in that order; junction bases with no gene match: 6. The CDR3 loop is CASTNRGRDTEAFF. CDR3 bases: TGTGCCAGCACCAACAGGGGGCGGGACACTGAAGCTTTCTTT.

This clone was seen more than once but under ten times. The chain carries TRBV9 and TRBJ2-5, with 12 bases identical to TRBD2. The junction had 5 bases not matched to a gene; V was cut back by 3 bases and J by 5 bases. From germline, CDR1 is SGDLS and CDR2 YYNGEE. This CDR3 contains 15 residues. The CDR3 DNA follows: TGTGCCAGCAGCGCACAGACTAGCGGGAGTGAGACCCAGTACTTC. Translating it yields CASSAQTSGSETQYF.

The chain is built from TRBV5-1 and TRBJ2-1; the D gene is possibly TRBD2 (6 bases). Deletions cut 0 bases from V and 5 bases from J, with 18 bases between. CDR1 and CDR2 from the germline V gene are SGHRS and YFSETQ. The CDR3 is 17 residues long. CDR3 sequence (DNA): TGCGCCAGCAGCTTGGACGTAGGTAGCGGACTAAACAATGAGCAGTTCTTC. This codes for CASSLDVGSGLNNEQFF.

This clone was detected a few times. The rearrangement uses TRBV5-1 and TRBJ2-7; D is perhaps TRBD2 (5 bases). Trimming removed 4 bases at V and 2 bases at J, with 13 bases between. This CDR3 has 14 amino acids. Germline CDR1 is SGHRS and CDR2 is YFSETQ. The CDR3 DNA follows: TGCGCCAGCAGCCCCGAGAGGGCGGCCTACGAGCAGTACTTC. Residues: CASSPERAAYEQYF.

This clone appeared a few times. The rearrangement joins TRBV6-4 to TRBJ2-2; 8 bases align to TRBD2. Germline lookup yields CDR1 MRHNA and CDR2 SNTAGT. The CDR3 is 16 residues long. The V gene end was trimmed by 5 bases and the J gene end by 4 bases; junction bases not matched to a gene: 9. CDR3 amino acids: CASSPRGGRGTGELFF. The DNA of the CDR3 is TGTGCCAGCAGTCCACGGGGGGGCCGAGGCACCGGGGAGCTGTTTTTT.

J is TRBJ2-5 and V is TRBV5-1, with no clear D. The germline V gene has CDR1 SGHRS and CDR2 YFSETQ. This CDR3 has 15 amino acids. V lost 2 bases and J lost 1, with 12 bases in between. The CDR3 region is CASSFALTAQETQYF. For the CDR3, the DNA is TGCGCCAGCAGCTTTGCTCTAACAGCCCAAGAGACCCAGTACTTC.

This clone occurred a few times. The chain uses TRBV11-3 and TRBJ2-1, with TRBD2 matching 8 bases. J gave up 4 bases and V 0 bases, and 11 bases lay outside the gene matches. The germline gives CDR1 SGHNT, CDR2 YENEEA. This CDR3 has 18 residues. CDR3 loop: CASSLEGWREEYYNEQFF. The CDR3 bases are TGTGCCAGCAGCTTAGAGGGATGGCGGGAGGAGTATTACAATGAGCAGTTCTTC.

This chain uses TRBV28 with TRBJ2-3; 8 bases fit TRBD2. The V and J ends lost 2 bases and 4 bases, in that order; junction bases with no gene match: 2. The germline V gene has CDR1 MDHEN and CDR2 SYDVKM. The CDR3 totals 14 residues. The CDR3 nucleotides are TGTGCCAGCAGTTTAGCGGGAGGTGCAGATACGCAGTATTTT. Its translation is CASSLAGGADTQYF.

A remark on this clone: With only one base between it and a far larger clone, this is likely a read error. The V gene is TRBV6-4, the J gene TRBJ2-1, with D possibly being TRBD1 (6 bases). V was clipped by 2 bases and J by 5 bases, with 7 bases between them. The germline gives CDR1 MRHNA, CDR2 SNTAGT. The CDR3 totals 13 residues. CDR3 residues: CASSDGDNNEQFF. The CDR3 coding sequence is TGTGCCAGCAGTGACGGGGACAACAATGAGCAGTTCTTC.

V and J are TRBV2 and TRBJ1-5; tentative D call: TRBD1 (5 bases). This CDR3 contains 15 residues. Trimming pared 4 bases from V and 2 bases from J, leaving 12 bases between. The germline V gene encodes CDR1 SNHLY and CDR2 FYNNEI. The CDR3 DNA reads as TGTGCCAGCAGTGGAGACAGTTTAGGCAATCAGCCCCAGCATTTT. Translated: CASSGDSLGNQPQHF.

This clone was counted a few times. The chain links TRBV6-5 to TRBJ2-3; D call uncertain. The CDR3 is 11 residues long. In germline, CDR1 is MNHEY, CDR2 SVGAGI. With 2 bases removed from V and 5 bases from J, the gap between germline ends came to 2 bases. The CDR3 protein is CASSYLDTQYF. CDR3 nucleotide sequence: TGTGCCAGCAGTTACCTAGATACGCAGTATTTT.

The chain joins TRBV7-3 to TRBJ1-5, with 9 bases identical to TRBD1. J lost 0 bases, V lost 3 bases, and 9 bases had no gene match. Per germline, CDR1 SGHTA and CDR2 FQGTGA. The length of the CDR3 is 18 residues. CDR3 nucleotide sequence: TGTGCCAGCAGCTTTGGGGGGGACAGGGTGAATAGCAATCAGCCCCAGCATTTT. Its translation is CASSFGGDRVNSNQPQHF.

The chain employs TRBV19 and TRBJ2-7; TRBD2 matches at 14 bases. The V and J ends lost 5 bases and 3 bases, in that order; junction bases with no gene match: 3. The CDR3 spans 15 residues. Germline-derived CDR1 and CDR2 are LNHDA and SQIVND (reference sequence). The CDR3 spells CASSRLAGGDYEQYF. CDR3 DNA: TGTGCCAGTAGTCGACTAGCGGGAGGGGACTACGAGCAGTACTTC. The full variable domain, with the rest looked up from reference TRBV19 and TRBJ2-7, is DGGITQSPKYLFRKEGQNVTLSCEQNLNHDAMYWYRQDPGQGLRLIYYSQIVNDFQKGDIAEGYSVSREKKESFPLTVTSAQKNPTAFYLCASSRLAGGDYEQYFGPGTRLTVT.

The chain couples TRBV6-9 to TRBJ2-3, with D maybe TRBD2 (7 bases). V lost 6 bases to trimming and J lost 0 bases, with 28 bases between them. Germline lookup yields CDR1 MNHGY and CDR2 SVAAGI. There are 20 residues in the CDR3. This chain's CDR3 is CASSQQGGGQTGTSTDTQYF. CDR3 sequence (DNA): TGTGCCAGCAGCCAGCAAGGGGGGGGCCAGACAGGAACTAGCACAGATACGCAGTATTTT.

This clone has a handful of counts. The rearrangement joins TRBV6-4 to TRBJ2-1; 8 bases fit TRBD1. CDR1 is MRHNA and CDR2 is SNTAGT in the germline V gene. V trimming: 8 bases; J trimming: 9 bases; junction bases outside the gene matches: 12. The CDR3 totals 14 residues. CDR3 nucleotide sequence: TGTGCCAGCTCCCCGGGACAGGATGGGAGTGAGCAGTTCTTC. It translates to CASSPGQDGSEQFF.

V gene TRBV28 combines with J gene TRBJ2-5, with 12 nucleotides matching TRBD1. Per germline, CDR1 MDHEN and CDR2 SYDVKM. CDR3 length: 15 amino acids. V shed 6 bases and J 9 bases; nucleotides not matched to a gene: 11. The DNA for the CDR3 is TGTGCCAGCAGCCGGTGGGGACAGGGGGCGCAGGCCCAGTACTTC. This encodes CASSRWGQGAQAQYF.

The chain combines TRBV5-1 with TRBJ2-2; D gene uncertain. CDR3 length equals 16 residues. CDR1 is SGHRS, CDR2 YFSETQ, per germline. Trimming removed 1 base at V and 0 bases at J, with 10 bases between. CDR3 DNA: TGCGCCAGCAGCTTGTTCGCGGTCGCGAACACCGGGGAGCTGTTTTTT. It encodes CASSLFAVANTGELFF.

This clone was seen a few times. The V gene is TRBV7-9, the J gene TRBJ1-4; 8 nucleotides line up with TRBD1. The junction had 2 bases not matched to a gene; V was cut back by 2 bases and J by 3 bases. Germline V gene data show CDR1 as SEHNR and CDR2 as FQNEAQ (reference sequence). The CDR3 runs to 15 residues. In nucleotides, the CDR3 is TGTGCCAGCAGCTTAATGACAGGGGCTAATGAAAAACTGTTTTTT. Residues: CASSLMTGANEKLFF.

The rearrangement joins TRBV6-4 to TRBJ2-1, with 9 bases fitting TRBD2. The V and J ends lost 5 bases and 0 bases, in that order; junction bases with no gene match: 2. The CDR3 is 15 residues long. Germline V lookup: CDR1 MRHNA, CDR2 SNTAGT. CDR3 in DNA: TGTGCCAGCAGTCTACTAGCGGGCTCCTACAATGAGCAGTTCTTC. Its protein is CASSLLAGSYNEQFF.

This rearrangement joins TRBV6-4 to TRBJ2-1; 7 positions agree with TRBD2. The CDR3 is made up of 13 amino acids. Germline loops: CDR1 MRHNA, CDR2 SNTAGT. The J segment lost 5 bases and the V segment lost 6 bases, leaving 4 bases of the junction unmatched. The CDR3 sequence is CASSATSHNEQFF. In DNA, the CDR3 is TGTGCCAGCAGCGCGACTAGCCACAATGAGCAGTTCTTC.